What follows are 6 T cell receptor beta chains derived from one specimen sequenced in a study of blood T cell repertoires in COVID-19. The assay was immunoSEQ multiplex PCR, and TCRdb's table has in-frame clones only and misses some. Of approximately 220,000 clones in the sample, around nine tenths were seen once. Material: peripheral blood. These receptors were collected from a man between 60 and 70 years old who had recovered from COVID-19.

The V gene is TRBV11-2, the J gene TRBJ2-3; no definite D call. The CDR3 runs 11 residues. The V end was cut by 5 bases, the J end by 7 bases, with 7 bases between. Looked up from germline, CDR1 is SGHAT and CDR2 is FQNNGV. CDR3 sequence: CASSPQNTQYF. The CDR3 nucleotides are TGTGCCAGCAGCCCCCAAAATACGCAGTATTTT.

The chain uses TRBV4-1 and TRBJ1-6; D uncertain. Trimming removed 2 bases at V and 7 bases at J, with 9 bases between. The CDR3 is made up of 14 amino acids. In germline, CDR1 is MGHRA, CDR2 YSYEKL. The chain's CDR3 is CASSQRHANSPLHF. CDR3 sequence (DNA): TGCGCCAGCAGCCAACGACACGCAAATTCACCCCTCCACTTT.

The V and J genes are TRBV7-2 and TRBJ1-5; TRBD1 might be the D (5 bases). V lost 5 bases and J lost 7, with 15 bases in between. This CDR3 has 14 amino acids. Germline values: CDR1 SGHTA, CDR2 FQGNSA. The CDR3 loop is CASSPSRVRQPQHF. The CDR3 region has the DNA TGTGCCAGCAGCCCCTCCAGGGTTCGGCAGCCCCAGCATTTT.

The chain uses TRBV5-1 and TRBJ2-1; 7 bases line up with TRBD2. Germline values: CDR1 SGHRS, CDR2 YFSETQ. The CDR3 spans 13 residues. V dropped 7 bases and J dropped 10; count of bases not matched to a gene: 11. The CDR3 region is CASRTPGGGEQFF. CDR3 nucleotide sequence: TGCGCCAGCCGAACCCCGGGGGGTGGGGAGCAGTTCTTC.

This rearrangement joins TRBV6-5 to TRBJ2-1; perhaps TRBD2 as D (6 bases). Germline V gives CDR1 MNHEY, CDR2 SVGAGI. CDR3 size: 16 residues. Trimming removed 4 bases at V and 8 bases at J, with 21 bases between. The CDR3 DNA reads as TGTGCCAGCAGTTCGGGGGACTCCAGGCCCCTCGATGAGCAGTTCTTC. Amino acids: CASSSGDSRPLDEQFF.

The chain links TRBV11-3 to TRBJ2-3; D is undetermined. The CDR3 covers 13 residues. CDR1 is SGHNT, CDR2 YENEEA, per germline. The V end lost 4 bases, the J end lost 3 bases, and 8 bases lay between the germline ends. Here the CDR3 DNA reads TGTGCCAGCAGCTCTCCACGGACAGATACGCAGTATTTT. It yields the protein CASSSPRTDTQYF.